This entry features one T cell receptor beta chain sequence. Its antigen is not known. TCRdb's copy holds only in-frame clones and misses some; the assay was immunoSEQ multiplex PCR. The table includes some 20,000 clones, 83% detected once. The sample is drawn from a study of CD4+ T cells in melanoma. Study-wide results and caveats: CD8+ T cell, macrophage and B cell function reportedly correlated with neoantigen-specific CD4+ T cells.

V lost 5 bases to trimming and J lost 4 bases; unmatched junction nucleotides: 6. The V gene's germline CDR1 is MNHEY and CDR2 SVGAGI. This CDR3 contains 14 residues. The rearrangement joins TRBV6-5 to TRBJ2-5; 8 nucleotides line up with TRBD1. Sequencing used cells from a culture (not recorded whether cultured in vitro). This clonotype was sampled from a human donor with melanoma. CDR3: CASSTTGGGETQYF. The CDR3 DNA sequence: TGTGCCAGCAGTACAACAGGGGGAGGAGAGACCCAGTACTTC.